The sequence of this T cell receptor beta chain was determined in a study of blood T cell repertoires in COVID-19. In the study overall: From the United States, Italy and Spain came samples of acute and convalescent COVID-19. Sample material is recorded as cDNA or gDNA derived from T cells, B-cell-depleted T cells, or PBMCs.

V dropped 6 bases and J dropped 3; count of bases not matched to a gene: 4. Germline CDR1 is SQVTM and CDR2 is ANQGSEA. The CDR3 covers 14 residues. Authors' analysis steps: Reference gene primer amplification gave nucleated cell count estimates. The data were produced by immunoSEQ multiplex PCR, yet TCRdb's version contains in-frame clones alone and is incomplete. For V, J and clone size, that table is used; D and trimming come from the DNA. The sample contains roughly 50,000 clones, around 89% of which appear only once. The V and J genes are TRBV29-1 and TRBJ1-5; 11 positions match TRBD1. The specimen was peripheral blood. The TCR sequence derives from a human donor in a cohort sampled during active COVID-19. The CDR3 loop reads CSVRTGGDNQPQHF. The CDR3 DNA reads TGCAGCGTGAGGACAGGGGGCGACAATCAGCCCCAGCATTTT.